The 23 T cell receptor beta chains given below trace back to one sample, sequenced in a study of low-dose radiotherapy and immunotherapy resistance in tumors. Priming of first-strand cDNA relied on TRAV- and TRBV-specific primers (covering alpha and beta chains). For amplifying TCRs, the PCR ran for around 20 cycles with Phusion, which was used together with a constant-region primer and the adapter on the V primers. TCRdb itself ran the reads through MiXCR, one entry per CDR3 protein. The sample carries roughly 6,300 distinct CDR3 sequences, 82% recorded once. All receptors derive from a human donor with advanced metastatic prostate, ovarian, gallbladder or colorectal cancer (not recorded which). This table probably holds off-target reads from a library built for another chain.

A few counts support this clonotype. This chain connects TRBV12-3 or TRBV12-4 to TRBJ2-7; no clear D gene. Trimming pared 6 bases from V and 1 base from J, leaving 13 bases between. The CDR3 contains 14 residues. CDR3 protein: CASSLDGSSYEQYF. The CDR3 nucleotides read TGTGCCAGCAGCCTGGACGGCAGTTCCTACGAGCAGTACTTC.

V is TRBV29-1 and J is TRBJ1-1, with TRBD1 as a possible D gene (6 bases). Trimming cost V 1 base and J 2 bases, with 17 bases left between them. The CDR3 loop spans 16 amino acids. Looked up from germline, CDR1 is SQVTM and CDR2 is ANQGSEA. The CDR3 DNA follows: TGCAGCGTTGAAGCTGGGGGCGGTTTGAGAAACACTGAAGCTTTCTTT. Protein: CSVEAGGGLRNTEAFF. Using reference TRBV29-1 and TRBJ1-1 for the parts outside the CDR3, the full variable domain is SAVISQKPSRDICQRGTSLTIQCQVDSQVTMMFWYRQQPGQSLTLIATANQGSEATYESGFVIDKFPISRPNLTFSTLTVSNMSPEDSSIYLCSVEAGGGLRNTEAFFGQGTRLTVV.

The chain is built from TRBV6-6 and TRBJ2-5; 8 bases are shared with TRBD2. V was clipped by 2 bases and J by 1 base; unmatched bases: 12. The CDR3 consists of 18 residues. CDR1 and CDR2 from the germline V gene are MNHNY and SVGAGI (reference sequence). In DNA form, the CDR3 reads TGTGCCAGCAGTTACCGAAACCAAGCGGGAGATCCCCAAGAGACCCAGTACTTC. It yields the protein CASSYRNQAGDPQETQYF.

In nucleotides, the CDR3 is TGTGCCAGCAGCTTGGCGGGAGGGCCGCGCAATGAGCAGTTCTTC. Protein sequence: CASSLAGGPRNEQFF. V usage is TRBV5-4 and J usage is TRBJ2-1; 8 nucleotides match TRBD2. The CDR3 totals 15 residues. The germline gives CDR1 SGHNT, CDR2 YYREEE (reference sequence). The J segment lost 6 bases and the V segment lost 0 bases, leaving 5 bases of the junction unmatched.

The chain links TRBV4-1 to TRBJ2-1; 8 bases match TRBD2. Losses at the gene ends were 0 bases for V and 2 bases for J; bases not matched to a gene: 6. The CDR3 loop spans 17 amino acids. In germline, CDR1 is MGHRA, CDR2 YSYEKL. CDR3 DNA sequence: TGCGCCAGCAGCCAAGATCATCGCGGGAGGACCTACAATGAGCAGTTCTTC. Translating it yields CASSQDHRGRTYNEQFF.

Only a few counts were recorded for this clonotype. The V gene is TRBV2, the J gene TRBJ2-3; a possible D gene is TRBD2 (6 bases). Trimming shortened V by 6 bases and J by 8 bases, and 12 bases separated the two germline ends. The germline gives CDR1 SNHLY, CDR2 FYNNEI. This CDR3 contains 12 residues. The CDR3 coding sequence is TGTGCCAGCAGCGCCGGGACTTCTACGCAGTATTTT. This translates into CASSAGTSTQYF.

This clonotype ranks as large (0.1 to 1%). This rearrangement joins TRBV12-3 or TRBV12-4 to TRBJ2-1; TRBD2 matches 12 bases. The CDR3 sequence is 14 residues long. The J segment lost 14 bases and the V segment lost 7 bases, leaving 12 bases of the junction unmatched. This CDR3 reads CASTLGLASGREFF. The CDR3 DNA is TGTGCCAGCACCCTAGGCCTGGCTAGCGGGAGGGAGTTCTTC.

This chain links TRBV11-2 with TRBJ2-1, with 9 bases aligning to TRBD2. Looked up from germline, CDR1 is SGHAT and CDR2 is FQNNGV. This CDR3 has 15 amino acids. With V trimmed by 2 bases and J by 5 bases, 4 bases remained unmatched. The CDR3 sequence is CASSLYGTSNNEQFF. In nucleotides, the CDR3 is TGTGCCAGCAGCTTATATGGGACTAGCAACAATGAGCAGTTCTTC.

This clonotype turned up a few times. V usage is TRBV19 and J usage is TRBJ2-5; maybe TRBD2 (6 bases). The length of the CDR3 is 15 residues. V was shortened by 6 bases and J by 1 base, with 15 bases between the two germline ends. The germline CDR1 and CDR2 sequences are LNHDA and SQIVND (reference sequence). DNA for the CDR3: TGTGCCAGTAGAAAGGGACTGCACACCCAAGAGACCCAGTACTTC. Residues: CASRKGLHTQETQYF. The complete variable domain, with remaining parts taken from reference TRBV19 and TRBJ2-5, reads DGGITQSPKYLFRKEGQNVTLSCEQNLNHDAMYWYRQDPGQGLRLIYYSQIVNDFQKGDIAEGYSVSREKKESFPLTVTSAQKNPTAFYLCASRKGLHTQETQYFGPGTRLLVL.

The V and J genes are TRBV6-8 and TRBJ1-1; D unresolved. This CDR3 comprises 15 residues. V lost 5 bases, J lost 6 bases, and 19 bases lay in between. Per germline, CDR1 MNHGY and CDR2 SAAAGT. The CDR3 is CASSESRGIGAEAFF. In nucleotides, the CDR3 is TGTGCCAGCAGTGAGTCTCGGGGAATAGGCGCTGAAGCTTTCTTT.

The chain has TRBV28 and TRBJ2-7; no clear D. Germline assignment: CDR1 MDHEN and CDR2 SYDVKM. The ends were cut back, 6 bases at V and 3 bases at J, with 15 bases in the middle. CDR3 length: 14 residues. CDR3 protein: CASSLRRSLYEQYF. In nucleotides, the CDR3 is TGTGCCAGCAGCCTACGAAGGAGCCTCTACGAGCAGTACTTC.

This clonotype has only a few counts. The rearrangement uses TRBV15 and TRBJ2-5, with D perhaps TRBD1 (5 bases). Germline lookup yields CDR1 LNHNV and CDR2 YYDKDF (reference sequence). Trimming shortened V by 2 bases and J by 5 bases, and 21 bases separated the two germline ends. This CDR3 has 17 amino acids. CDR3 amino acids: CATSRQTVGPPKETQYF. The CDR3 bases are TGTGCCACCAGCAGACAGACAGTCGGACCGCCCAAGGAGACCCAGTACTTC.

This chain uses TRBV12-3 or TRBV12-4 with TRBJ2-7; D possibly corresponds to TRBD1 (6 bases). The CDR3 loop spans 13 amino acids. Trimming took off 8 bases at V and 6 bases at J, with 17 bases between the two ends. In nucleotides, the CDR3 is TGTGCCAGCTCCCGCGGACAGTACTTCGAGCAGTACTTC. This gives the protein CASSRGQYFEQYF.

The chain links TRBV20-1 to TRBJ2-1; a weak D match, TRBD2 (5 bases). The CDR3 loop spans 18 amino acids. Germline-derived CDR1 and CDR2 are DFQATT and SNEGSKA (reference sequence). With 0 bases removed from V and 0 bases from J, the gap between germline ends came to 18 bases. CDR3 sequence reads: CSAREVIERLSSYNEQFF. CDR3 nucleotides: TGCAGTGCTAGAGAAGTAATTGAGCGGTTAAGCTCCTACAATGAGCAGTTCTTC.

This chain joins TRBV2 and TRBJ2-2; no clear D gene. Looked up from germline, CDR1 is SNHLY and CDR2 is FYNNEI. The CDR3 length is 13 residues. Trimming cost V 6 bases and J 3 bases, with 8 bases left between them. CDR3 sequence reads: CASRIYDTGELFF. CDR3 DNA: TGTGCCAGCAGGATCTACGACACCGGGGAGCTGTTTTTT.

V is TRBV7-9 and J is TRBJ2-5; unclear D gene. The V and J ends lost 4 bases and 2 bases respectively, with 8 bases between them. Germline CDR1 is SEHNR and CDR2 is FQNEAQ (reference sequence). The CDR3 has 13 residues. The CDR3 nucleotides are TGTGCCAGCAGCTCGACCGTGCAAGAGACCCAGTACTTC. This sequence encodes CASSSTVQETQYF.

This rearrangement joins TRBV29-1 to TRBJ1-1; TRBD1 agrees at 7 bases. Germline CDR1 and CDR2: SQVTM and ANQGSEA. Unmatched junction bases numbered 14, after V lost 5 bases and J lost 11 bases. CDR3 length: 13 residues. Here the CDR3 reads CSVSAGTDTWAFF. In DNA form, the CDR3 reads TGCAGCGTTAGTGCCGGGACAGACACTTGGGCTTTCTTT.

The chain has TRBV19 and TRBJ1-5; 12 nucleotides match TRBD1. There are 19 residues in the CDR3. Losses at the gene ends were 0 bases for V and 6 bases for J; bases not matched to a gene: 12. Germline V gene data show CDR1 as LNHDA and CDR2 as SQIVND (reference sequence). The DNA of the CDR3 is TGTGCCAGTAGTATAGACGCGCTCCCGGGACAGGGGGCAAGTCAGCCCCAGCATTTT. Translating gives CASSIDALPGQGASQPQHF.

This chain uses TRBV20-1 with TRBJ1-6; D is uncertain. The CDR3 contains 16 residues. V dropped 0 bases and J dropped 1 base, with 10 bases sitting between them. Germline V gives CDR1 DFQATT, CDR2 SNEGSKA (reference sequence). CDR3 nucleotide sequence: TGCAGTGCTAGAGACGGTTCGGGGTCCTATAATTCACCCCTCCACTTT. It encodes CSARDGSGSYNSPLHF.

V and J are TRBV7-9 and TRBJ2-5; D call uncertain. V lost 5 bases, J lost 0 bases, and 1 base lay in between. The CDR3 is 11 residues long. Germline V lookup: CDR1 SEHNR, CDR2 FQNEAQ (reference sequence). CDR3 amino acids: CASSHQETQYF. In nucleotides, the CDR3 is TGTGCCAGCAGCCACCAAGAGACCCAGTACTTC. Variable domain in full (rest from reference TRBV7-9 and TRBJ2-5): DTGVSQNPRHKITKRGQNVTFRCDPISEHNRLYWYRQTLGQGPEFLTYFQNEAQLEKSRLLSDRFSAERPKGSFSTLEIQRTEQGDSAMYLCASSHQETQYFGPGTRLLVL.

In regard to this clonotype: The junction departs from the called germline gene at one end, perhaps through a read error. The chain has TRBV11-2 and TRBJ2-7, with a weak D call TRBD1 (6 bases). CDR1 is SGHAT and CDR2 is FQNNGV in the germline V gene. The CDR3 length is 15 residues. The CDR3 region is CASSLDTGRLSEQYF. The CDR3 region has the DNA TGTGCCAGCAGCCTAGATACAGGGAGATTGAGCGAGCAGTACTTC.

The chain combines TRBV19 with TRBJ2-1; possibly TRBD2 for D (7 bases). The CDR3 spans 15 residues. The germline V and J ends were trimmed by 4 bases and 3 bases, with 13 bases remaining between them. Per the germline V gene, CDR1 is LNHDA and CDR2 is SQIVND (reference sequence). The CDR3 nucleotides read TGTGCCAGTAGTAGCGGGGGCGGAAACTACAATGAGCAGTTCTTC. This gives the protein CASSSGGGNYNEQFF.

The rearrangement joins TRBV23-1 to TRBJ2-2; the D gene is possibly TRBD1 (6 bases). TRBV23-1 is placed among ORFs of uncertain function. This CDR3 is 16 amino acids long. V shed 2 bases and J shed 3 bases, with 13 bases lying between them. CDR3 nucleotides: TGCGCCAGCAGTCAAGTCGTGACAGGTGACACCGGGGAGCTGTTTTTT. Its protein product is CASSQVVTGDTGELFF.